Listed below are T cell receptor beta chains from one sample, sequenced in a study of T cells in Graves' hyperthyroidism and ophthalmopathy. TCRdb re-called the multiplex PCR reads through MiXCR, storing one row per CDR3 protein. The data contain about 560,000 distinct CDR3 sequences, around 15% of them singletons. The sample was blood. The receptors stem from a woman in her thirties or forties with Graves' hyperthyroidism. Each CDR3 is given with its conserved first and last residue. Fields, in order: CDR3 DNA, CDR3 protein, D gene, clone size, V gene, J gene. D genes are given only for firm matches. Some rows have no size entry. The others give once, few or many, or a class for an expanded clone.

TGTGCCACCAGTGATCAACTCTACAATGAGCAGTTCTTC,CATSDQLYNEQFF,NA,NA,TRBV24-1,TRBJ2-1
TGTGCCAGCAGCCCGGGACAGGGGGGGATGAACACTGAAGCTTTCTTT,CASSPGQGGMNTEAFF,TRBD1,many,TRBV3-1,TRBJ1-1
TGTGCCAGCGCTGAGACAGGGGGACAGCCCCAGCATTTT,CASAETGGQPQHF,TRBD1,NA,TRBV6-1,TRBJ1-5
TGTGCCAGCAGTTTAGGCGGGCTAGCGGGTAACACCGGGGAGCTGTTTTTT,CASSLGGLAGNTGELFF,TRBD2,many,TRBV28,TRBJ2-2
TGCAGCGTTGCGGCAGGGGACCCCAATCAGCCCCAGCATTTT,CSVAAGDPNQPQHF,NA,many,TRBV29-1,TRBJ1-5
TGCGCCAGCAGCTTGGATCCAGGGAACAAGCAGTTCTTC,CASSLDPGNKQFF,NA,few,TRBV5-1,TRBJ2-1
TGTGCCAGCAGTTTAGCGTATCCTACCTACAATGAGCAGTTCTTC,CASSLAYPTYNEQFF,NA,many,TRBV28,TRBJ2-1
TGTGCCAGCAGCCCTGGAGAGACGAACACTGAAGCTTTCTTT,CASSPGETNTEAFF,NA,few,TRBV5-6,TRBJ1-1
TGTGCCGGCAGCGTACAGGCTTCGGCCCTCCACTTT,CAGSVQASALHF,NA,NA,TRBV7-2,TRBJ1-6
TGTGCCTGGAGTTTGAGGGGCGGAGATCAGCCCCAGCATTTT,CAWSLRGGDQPQHF,NA,many,TRBV30,TRBJ1-5
TGTGCCAGCACACCTGAGGGGTTTACACTAGCGGGAGATCCCTACAATGAGCAGTTCTTC,CASTPEGFTLAGDPYNEQFF,TRBD2,few,TRBV28,TRBJ2-1
TGTGCCAGCAGCTCAAAACAGGGTAGGAGCAATCAGCCCCAGCATTTT,CASSSKQGRSNQPQHF,NA,NA,TRBV7-3,TRBJ1-5
TGCGCCAGCAGTGATGGTGGACTTAAAGCTTTCTTT,CASSDGGLKAFF,NA,many,TRBV10-1,TRBJ1-1
TGTGCCAGCTCACCGCTAGCGGGGACCTACGAGCAGTACTTC,CASSPLAGTYEQYF,TRBD2,many,TRBV18,TRBJ2-7
TGTGCCAGCAGTGATGGTAGGGTTGATTCACCCCTCCACTTT,CASSDGRVDSPLHF,NA,many,TRBV2,TRBJ1-6
TGTGCCTGGAGTGTAGGGTCTACACTTCCCTACGAGCAGTACTTC,CAWSVGSTLPYEQYF,NA,many,TRBV30,TRBJ2-7
TGTGCCATCAGTGAGGGAAAGCAAGAGACCCAGTACTTC,CAISEGKQETQYF,NA,many,TRBV10-3,TRBJ2-5
TGTGCCAGTAGTCCTTCGGGACAGGATGACCTTGAGCAGTTCTTC,CASSPSGQDDLEQFF,TRBD1,NA,TRBV19,TRBJ2-1
TGTGCCAGCAGTTACTCGGGACTAGCGGGAGGGCTCAGCACAGATACGCAGTATTTT,CASSYSGLAGGLSTDTQYF,TRBD2,few,TRBV6-6,TRBJ2-3
TGTGCCAGCAGCCTGGACCTCACCCTGGACTATGGCTACACCTTC,CASSLDLTLDYGYTF,NA,few,TRBV5-5,TRBJ1-2
TGCAGTGCTCCCCTAGGGACTAGAGGTAATGAGCAGTTCTTC,CSAPLGTRGNEQFF,TRBD2,NA,TRBV20-1,TRBJ2-1
TGTGCCAGCAGCGCACACAGGGTTGGCTACACCTTC,CASSAHRVGYTF,NA,NA,TRBV9,TRBJ1-2
TGTGCCAGCACCAAACCCAACAGGCCCGGGGAGAGCTATGGCTACACCTTC,CASTKPNRPGESYGYTF,NA,many,TRBV27,TRBJ1-2
TGTGCCAGCAGTTTATCCCCCCCCTCTGAAGCTTTCTTT,CASSLSPPSEAFF,NA,many,TRBV28,TRBJ1-1
TGTGCCAGCAGCTTTCACTCAGGGCAGGAAGCTTTCTTT,CASSFHSGQEAFF,NA,many,TRBV11-2,TRBJ1-1
TGTGCCATCAGTGATGGGGGAGTCTCCTACGAGCAGTACTTC,CAISDGGVSYEQYF,NA,NA,TRBV10-3,TRBJ2-7
TGCAGTGTCATCCTCTCCCACTATGGCTACACCTTC,CSVILSHYGYTF,NA,many,TRBV20-1,TRBJ1-2
TGCGCCAGCCGTGAGGGGGGCCACGAGCAGTACTTC,CASREGGHEQYF,NA,few,TRBV5-1,TRBJ2-7
TGTGCCAGCAGTCCCGGGACTAGCGGGGGCCACACCGGGGAGCTGTTTTTT,CASSPGTSGGHTGELFF,TRBD2,NA,TRBV27,TRBJ2-2
TGTGCCAGCTCTTCTGCAACTAATGAAAAACTGTTTTTT,CASSSATNEKLFF,NA,NA,TRBV19,TRBJ1-4
TGTGCCAGCAGGCGTAGCGCCCGGGGGTCCTACAATGAGCAGTTCTTC,CASRRSARGSYNEQFF,NA,few,TRBV27,TRBJ2-1
TGCAGTGCTATTTCGGGACAGGGGGTCAATGAGCAGTTCTTC,CSAISGQGVNEQFF,TRBD1,many,TRBV20-1,TRBJ2-1
TGCAGTGCTGGAAGGACAGGGGGAGGCACTGAAGCTTTCTTT,CSAGRTGGGTEAFF,TRBD1,many,TRBV20-1,TRBJ1-1
TGTGCCAGTAGTATTGGGACAGGGGGTGGTAGCAATCAGCCCCAGCATTTT,CASSIGTGGGSNQPQHF,TRBD1,few,TRBV19,TRBJ1-5
TGTGCCAGCACCCTAGCGGGAGGGACAGATACGCAGTATTTT,CASTLAGGTDTQYF,TRBD2,many,TRBV7-2,TRBJ2-3
TGTGCCAGCAGTTCCGGGACTAGCGGGAGCTTGGGTCGGAACGAGCAGTACTTC,CASSSGTSGSLGRNEQYF,TRBD2,many,TRBV12-3/TRBV12-4,TRBJ2-7
TGTGCCAGCAGCCTCCTGGGGCAGGGGAACACCGGGGAGCTGTTTTTT,CASSLLGQGNTGELFF,NA,many,TRBV28,TRBJ2-2